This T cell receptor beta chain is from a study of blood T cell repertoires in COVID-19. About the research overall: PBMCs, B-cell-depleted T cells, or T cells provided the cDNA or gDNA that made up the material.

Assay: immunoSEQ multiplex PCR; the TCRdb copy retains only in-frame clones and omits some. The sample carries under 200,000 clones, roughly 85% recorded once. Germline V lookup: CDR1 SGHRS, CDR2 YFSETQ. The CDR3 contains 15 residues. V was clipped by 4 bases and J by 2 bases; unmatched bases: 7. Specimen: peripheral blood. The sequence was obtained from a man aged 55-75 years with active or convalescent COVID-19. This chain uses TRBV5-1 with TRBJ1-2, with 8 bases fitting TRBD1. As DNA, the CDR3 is TGCGCCAGCAGCGTGGGACAGGTCCAGAACTATGGCTACACCTTC. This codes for CASSVGQVQNYGYTF.